A single sample gave rise to the 31 T cell receptor beta chains below, sequenced in a study of Ad26.COV2.S vaccination and SARS-CoV-2 variants. Treatment: 15 to 20 received Ad26.COV2.S at low or high dose, single or two shots; several received placebo; per-sample allocation not given. Following the first vaccine or placebo injection, samples were taken on day 63. Only in-frame clones appear in the TCRdb table, and some are missing; sequencing was by immunoSEQ multiplex PCR. The data hold 200,000 to 250,000 clones, with roughly 90% observed a single time. This sample comprised peripheral blood, obtained in a trial of Ad26.COV2.S vaccine versus placebo. These receptors came from a person between 18 and 65 years old who received the Ad26.COV2.S COVID-19 vaccine or a placebo.

This sequence joins TRBV7-2 and TRBJ2-7; TRBD2 might be the D (6 bases). The CDR3 consists of 14 residues. The V gene lost 5 bases and the J gene lost 1 base, with 12 bases spanning the gap. CDR1 SGHTA and CDR2 FQGNSA come from the germline V gene. DNA for the CDR3: TGTGCCAGCAGCCGGCTGGGGACTTCCTACGAGCAGTACTTC. It yields the protein CASSRLGTSYEQYF.

Comments on this clone: The same CDR3 is also encoded by other DNA sequences in this sample. The chain carries TRBV27 and TRBJ2-7; the D gene is possibly TRBD2 (7 bases). CDR3 size: 14 residues. Trimming cost V 6 bases and J 2 bases, with 14 bases left between them. Per the germline V gene, CDR1 is MNHEY and CDR2 is SMNVEV (reference sequence). This CDR3 reads CASSPLGGPYEQYF. DNA for the CDR3: TGTGCCAGCAGCCCACTGGGGGGGCCCTACGAGCAGTACTTC.

The CDR3 loop reads CASTLRVYNSPLHF. The CDR3, as DNA: TGTGCCAGCACTCTCAGGGTCTATAATTCACCCCTCCACTTT. This chain connects TRBV27 to TRBJ1-6; possibly TRBD1 for D (5 bases). V lost 7 bases and J 3 bases, leaving 10 bases between the germline ends. From germline, CDR1 is MNHEY and CDR2 SMNVEV (reference sequence). This CDR3 contains 14 residues.

As regards this clone: The same CDR3 arises from other DNA sequences in this sample as well. This sequence joins TRBV18 and TRBJ2-5; no clear D. Deletions cut 2 bases from V and 2 bases from J, with 9 bases between. Looked up from germline, CDR1 is KGHSH and CDR2 is LQKENI. The CDR3 spans 14 residues. CDR3 region: CASSPVGGQETQYF. CDR3 coding DNA: TGTGCCAGCTCACCAGTAGGCGGACAAGAGACCCAGTACTTC.

The CDR3: CASDETGSDGYTF. CDR3 in DNA: TGTGCCAGCGATGAGACAGGGTCCGATGGCTACACCTTC. The chain couples TRBV19 to TRBJ1-2; TRBD1 matches at 7 bases. V lost 9 bases, J lost 6 bases, and 10 bases stayed unmatched. The germline V gene encodes CDR1 LNHDA and CDR2 SQIVND (reference sequence). This CDR3 is 13 amino acids long.

J is TRBJ2-7 and V is TRBV11-1; no clear D. V dropped 5 bases and J dropped 3 bases, with 11 bases sitting between them. Per germline, CDR1 SGHAT and CDR2 FQDESV (reference sequence). CDR3 length: 13 residues. The CDR3 DNA reads TGTGCCAGCAGCCCTCGGCCCTACTACGAGCAGTACTTC. Protein product: CASSPRPYYEQYF.

The chain uses TRBV6-2 or TRBV6-3 and TRBJ2-2; the match to TRBD2 covers 9 bases. CDR3 size: 14 residues. The V gene's germline CDR1 is MNHEY and CDR2 SVGEGT. With V trimmed by 4 bases and J by 5 bases, 2 bases remained unmatched. CDR3 in DNA: TGTGCCAGCAGTTTAGCGGGGGTGACCGGGGAGCTGTTTTTT. Translated: CASSLAGVTGELFF.

The CDR3 region has the DNA TGTGCCAGCAGTCCCCGGGGGGCCGGTACGCAGTATTTT. Translated: CASSPRGAGTQYF. The V and J genes are TRBV12-3 or TRBV12-4 and TRBJ2-3, with D maybe TRBD2 (7 bases). V lost 5 bases and J 8 bases, leaving 14 bases between the germline ends. CDR3 length: 13 residues.

The chain recombines TRBV15 with TRBJ1-3; 8 nucleotides align to TRBD1. This CDR3 is 16 amino acids long. The ends lost 4 bases at V and 0 bases at J; junction bases unmatched: 5. CDR1 is LNHNV and CDR2 is YYDKDF in the germline V gene (reference sequence). This CDR3 is CATSTRQGTSGNTIYF. The DNA for the CDR3 is TGTGCCACCAGCACGCGACAGGGGACCTCTGGAAACACCATATATTTT.

This chain joins TRBV13 and TRBJ1-1, with a tentative D call TRBD1 (5 bases). The CDR3 covers 14 residues. Between the trimmed V and J ends, which lost 5 bases and 6 bases, there was a span of 16 bases. Germline CDR1 and CDR2: PRHDT and FYEKMQ (reference sequence). CDR3 residues: CASSPSGEVAEAFF. CDR3 in DNA: TGTGCCAGCAGCCCATCGGGGGAGGTAGCTGAAGCTTTCTTT.

The rearrangement uses TRBV4-1 and TRBJ2-7; a possible D gene is TRBD2 (5 bases). V lost 3 bases to trimming and J lost 0 bases, with 9 bases between them. CDR3 length equals 14 residues. In germline, CDR1 is MGHRA, CDR2 YSYEKL. CDR3 in DNA: TGCGCCAGCAGCCACCTAGGAGGCTCCTACGAGCAGTACTTC. Translating gives CASSHLGGSYEQYF.

The V gene is TRBV5-1, the J gene TRBJ2-5, with D possibly TRBD1 on 6 matching bases. The germline V gene encodes CDR1 SGHRS and CDR2 YFSETQ. This CDR3 region has 13 residues. Trimming shortened V by 5 bases and J by 5 bases, and 13 bases separated the two germline ends. In nucleotides, the CDR3 is TGCGCCAGCAGATCCAGGGGTGTCGAGACCCAGTACTTC. Residues: CASRSRGVETQYF.

This clone occurred a few times. CDR3 nucleotide sequence: TGTGCCAGCAGCTCAACCCACTACGAGCAGTACTTC. This encodes CASSSTHYEQYF. The rearrangement uses TRBV28 and TRBJ2-7; D gene ambiguous. The germline gives CDR1 MDHEN, CDR2 SYDVKM. The germline V and J ends were trimmed by 6 bases and 3 bases, with 9 bases remaining between them. This CDR3 has 12 amino acids.

Written as DNA, the CDR3 is TGTGCCAGCAGTGAACAGGGGGTCGGCACAGATACGCAGTATTTT. Translated, it gives CASSEQGVGTDTQYF. This sequence joins TRBV25-1 and TRBJ2-3, with 7 bases fitting TRBD1. This CDR3 is built from 15 residues. From germline, CDR1 is MGHDK and CDR2 SYGVNS. V was pared by 2 bases and J by 1 base, with 3 bases of the junction left unmatched.

Details on this clone: This sample includes further DNA sequences coding for the same CDR3. This chain connects TRBV7-2 to TRBJ2-5; D is perhaps TRBD2 (5 bases). In germline, CDR1 is SGHTA, CDR2 FQGNSA. CDR3 size: 14 residues. The V end lost 0 bases, the J end lost 5 bases, and 10 bases lay between the germline ends. CDR3 sequence reads: CASSLALGVETQYF. In DNA, the CDR3 is TGTGCCAGCAGCTTAGCGCTCGGGGTCGAGACCCAGTACTTC.

This clone was picked up one time. CDR3 residues: CASRDSLTDEQYF. In DNA, the CDR3 is TGTGCCAGCAGGGACAGTCTAACCGACGAGCAGTACTTC. The chain combines TRBV6-5 with TRBJ2-7, with D possibly matching TRBD1 (6 bases). CDR1 MNHEY and CDR2 SVGAGI come from the germline V gene. This CDR3 is built from 13 residues. Trimming took off 6 bases at V and 5 bases at J, with 14 bases between the two ends.

The V gene is TRBV18, the J gene TRBJ1-2, with a weak D call TRBD1 (6 bases). Looked up from germline, CDR1 is KGHSH and CDR2 is LQKENI. Trimming took 5 bases from V and 2 from J, leaving 9 bases between them. The CDR3 is made up of 13 amino acids. The chain's CDR3 is CASSSGQNYGYTF. Written as DNA, the CDR3 is TGTGCCAGCTCATCGGGACAAAACTATGGCTACACCTTC.

V and J are TRBV15 and TRBJ2-7; D remains unclear. The germline V and J ends were trimmed by 0 bases and 0 bases, with 6 bases remaining between them. The CDR3 totals 14 residues. Germline values: CDR1 LNHNV, CDR2 YYDKDF (reference sequence). The DNA of the CDR3 is TGTGCCACCAGCAGAGATGTAGGCTCCTACGAGCAGTACTTC. It is translated as CATSRDVGSYEQYF.

The sample holds one count of this clone. This rearrangement joins TRBV6-6 to TRBJ1-2; the D gene is possibly TRBD1 (5 bases). This CDR3 is built from 13 residues. Germline V gene lookup returns CDR1 MNHNY and CDR2 SVGAGI (reference sequence). Trimming took 7 bases from V and 2 from J, leaving 11 bases between them. CDR3 DNA sequence: TGTGCCAGCATCTCAGGGTCGAACTATGGCTACACCTTC. The encoded protein is CASISGSNYGYTF.

This rearrangement joins TRBV5-1 to TRBJ1-6; 8 bases fit TRBD1. This CDR3 has 19 amino acids. The germline gives CDR1 SGHRS, CDR2 YFSETQ. J gave up 0 bases and V 0 bases, and 8 bases lay outside the gene matches. The CDR3 reads CASSLGDRSPSSYNSPLHF. For the CDR3, the DNA is TGCGCCAGCAGCTTGGGGGACAGGTCACCGAGCTCCTATAATTCACCCCTCCACTTT.

The chain joins TRBV2 to TRBJ2-1; the match to TRBD2 covers 8 bases. V was pared by 8 bases and J by 8 bases, with 5 bases of the junction left unmatched. This CDR3 has 12 amino acids. The V gene's germline CDR1 is SNHLY and CDR2 FYNNEI. CDR3 protein: CASAGGGYEQFF. The CDR3 region has the DNA TGTGCCAGCGCGGGGGGCGGGTATGAGCAGTTCTTC.

CDR3 in DNA: TGCGCCAGCAGCTCCGAGCGTTGGTTCGGGAGGGTGGGTGGTTCCAATGAGCAGTTCTTC. This translates into CASSSERWFGRVGGSNEQFF. The V and J genes are TRBV5-1 and TRBJ2-1, with TRBD2 identical over 8 bases. Germline CDR1 SGHRS, CDR2 YFSETQ. The length of the CDR3 is 20 residues. V shed 3 bases, J shed 6 bases, and the junction held 23 bases outside the gene matches.

This chain connects TRBV9 to TRBJ2-5; TRBD2 aligns across 9 bases. J was trimmed by 3 bases and V by 0 bases; bases with no gene match: 6. This CDR3 comprises 16 residues. CDR1 is SGDLS and CDR2 is YYNGEE in the germline V gene. CDR3 sequence (DNA): TGTGCCAGCAGCGTAGGACTAGCGGATGAAAAAGAGACCCAGTACTTC. The encoded protein is CASSVGLADEKETQYF.

V and J are TRBV6-5 and TRBJ2-1; perhaps TRBD1 as D (5 bases). V was shortened by 2 bases and J by 6 bases, with 8 bases between the two germline ends. The CDR3 consists of 13 residues. Germline CDR1 reads MNHEY; CDR2 reads SVGAGI. The CDR3 sequence: CASSYGASNEQFF. Written as DNA, the CDR3 is TGTGCCAGCAGTTACGGGGCTTCCAATGAGCAGTTCTTC.

The chain carries TRBV7-8 and TRBJ1-2; D gene uncertain. This CDR3 has 14 residues. Germline V CDR1 and CDR2: SGHVS, FQNEAQ. Trimming stripped 0 bases from V and 8 bases from J, with 13 bases between. The CDR3 bases are TGTGCCAGCAGCTTAGCGGGGTTGCCCGGGGGCTACACCTTC. Protein: CASSLAGLPGGYTF.

The chain carries TRBV7-2 and TRBJ1-1; D is unclear. This CDR3 has 17 residues. Germline V gene sequence: CDR1 SGHTA, CDR2 FQGNSA. V was pared by 2 bases and J by 4 bases, with 20 bases between. The CDR3 nucleotides are TGTGCCAGCAGCTTAAATTCTTTCAGGACGGTACCCACTGAAGCTTTCTTT. It specifies CASSLNSFRTVPTEAFF.

V usage is TRBV19 and J usage is TRBJ2-7; maybe TRBD2 (6 bases). With 3 bases removed from V and 4 bases from J, the gap between germline ends came to 19 bases. The CDR3 extends over 16 amino acids. Germline V CDR1 and CDR2: LNHDA, SQIVND (reference sequence). The CDR3 loop is CASSMPPGDGPYEQYF. CDR3 DNA sequence: TGTGCCAGTAGTATGCCCCCGGGAGATGGACCTTACGAGCAGTACTTC.

The chain carries TRBV5-1 and TRBJ2-1; TRBD2 matches 9 bases. The V and J ends lost 4 bases and 5 bases, in that order; junction bases with no gene match: 10. Germline-derived CDR1 and CDR2 are SGHRS and YFSETQ. This CDR3 contains 16 residues. The CDR3: CASSEASGKRDNEQFF. In nucleotides, the CDR3 is TGCGCCAGCAGCGAAGCTAGCGGGAAAAGGGACAATGAGCAGTTCTTC.

As for this clone: At one of its ends the junction is not consistent with the germline gene, which may arise from a read error. The gene calls are TRBV7-2 and TRBJ2-7, with 7 bases lining up with TRBD2. CDR1 and CDR2 (germline): SGHTA, FQGNSA. The CDR3 extends over 14 amino acids. The CDR3 DNA reads TGTGCCAGCAGCCCCCTAGCGGCCACAAGCCCCACTCTATTC. It encodes CASSPLAATSPTLF.

The J gene is TRBJ1-5, the V gene TRBV10-3; a weak D match, TRBD1 (6 bases). Looked up from germline, CDR1 is ENHRY and CDR2 is SYGVKD. CDR3 length equals 15 residues. V gave up 4 bases and J gave up 5 bases, with 15 bases separating them. In DNA, the CDR3 is TGTGCCATCAGTGGCACAGGGCCCTGGGATCAGCCCCAGCATTTT. Its translation is CAISGTGPWDQPQHF.

This clone was observed once. The DNA of the CDR3 is TGTGCCAGCAGCCTCGGGGCGGGCAGCCCCTATGGCTACACCTTC. This translates into CASSLGAGSPYGYTF. The chain is built from TRBV5-6 and TRBJ1-2; possible D gene TRBD1, 5 bases. The CDR3 length is 15 residues. V shed 4 bases and J shed 4 bases, with 17 bases lying between them. Germline V gives CDR1 SGHDT, CDR2 YYEEEE.